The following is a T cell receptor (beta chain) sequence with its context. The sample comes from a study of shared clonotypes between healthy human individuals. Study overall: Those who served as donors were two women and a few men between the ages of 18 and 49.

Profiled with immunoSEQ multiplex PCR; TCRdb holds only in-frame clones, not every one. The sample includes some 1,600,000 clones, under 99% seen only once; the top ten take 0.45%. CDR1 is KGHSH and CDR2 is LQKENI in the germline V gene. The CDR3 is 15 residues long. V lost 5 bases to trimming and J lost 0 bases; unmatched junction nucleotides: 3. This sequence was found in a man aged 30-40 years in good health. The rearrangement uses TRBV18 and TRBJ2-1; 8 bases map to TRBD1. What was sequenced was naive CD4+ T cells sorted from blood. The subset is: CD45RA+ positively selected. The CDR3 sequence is CASSTDRGSYNEQFF. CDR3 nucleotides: TGTGCCAGCTCAACCGACAGGGGCTCCTACAATGAGCAGTTCTTC.